This TCR beta chain was sequenced during a study of T cells after yellow fever vaccination. Study in general: Preparation used SMART-Seq v4 Ultra Low Input for the low-cell-number fractions.

MiXCR, applied by TCRdb to the 5' RACE reads, yields one record per CDR3 protein. Counted here are about 310,000 distinct CDR3 sequences, about 3.5% occurring once; the ten biggest clones make up roughly a quarter. Study findings and constraints: Repertoires obtained by FACS sorting could include abundant clonotypes that entered as contaminants from the bulk population. Clones from primary vaccination mostly reappeared after the booster (96% CD4, under 90% CD8). Secondary responses were weaker yet peaked faster, day 5 versus 15.

This clonotype was counted many times. Its specificity is not known. The receptor's source is a young man who received the YFV17D yellow fever vaccine. Sequencing was performed on PBMCs, taken on the day of the yellow fever booster vaccination.

CDR3 bases: TGCGCCAGCAGCTTGTATGATACGCAGTATTTT. Translated, it gives CASSLYDTQYF. V usage is TRBV5-1 and J usage is TRBJ2-3, with D hard to call. V shed 1 base and J shed 6 bases, with 3 bases lying between them. The CDR3 extends over 11 amino acids. Germline CDR1 is SGHRS and CDR2 is YFSETQ.